This is a list of T cell receptor beta chains from one sample in a study of shared clonotypes between healthy human individuals. Sequencing used immunoSEQ multiplex PCR; TCRdb keeps in-frame clones, though not all of them. The repertoire includes over 950,000 clones, around 77% of them detected once, and 0.89% sits in the top ten. Material: memory CD4+ T cells from PBMCs. Receptors were obtained from a man between 18 and 35 years old in good health. Some clones in this sample may be carry-over from other donors' samples. CDR3s include the opening cysteine and the closing phenylalanine or tryptophan. Each record gives: D gene, V gene, clone size, J gene, CDR3 protein, CDR3 DNA. A D gene is named only where the DNA matches it firmly. Rows give clone size only sometimes, using once, few, many, or a class for an expanded clone.

d_gene: -; v_gene: TRBV11-2; abundance: few; j_gene: TRBJ2-1; CDR3aa: CASTKSGPAYQFF; CDR3nt: TGTGCCAGCACCAAATCCGGTCCGGCGTACCAGTTCTTC
d_gene: TRBD1; v_gene: TRBV7-2; abundance: -; j_gene: TRBJ2-7; CDR3aa: CASSLMTGQTYEQYF; CDR3nt: TGTGCCAGCAGCTTAATGACAGGGCAAACCTACGAGCAGTACTTC
d_gene: -; v_gene: TRBV29-1; abundance: -; j_gene: TRBJ2-5; CDR3aa: CSVGSPGYGETQYF; CDR3nt: TGCAGCGTTGGGTCCCCTGGGTATGGAGAGACCCAGTACTTC
d_gene: -; v_gene: TRBV21-1; abundance: -; j_gene: TRBJ2-1; CDR3aa: CASSKPPGTGADNEQFF; CDR3nt: TGTGCCAGCAGCAAACCCCCCGGGACAGGGGCTGACAATGAGCAGTTCTTC
d_gene: -; v_gene: TRBV5-1; abundance: -; j_gene: TRBJ1-1; CDR3aa: CASSFELGLQNTEAFF; CDR3nt: TGCGCCAGCAGCTTCGAGCTGGGACTGCAGAACACTGAAGCTTTCTTT
d_gene: -; v_gene: TRBV20-1; abundance: -; j_gene: TRBJ1-1; CDR3aa: CRGSLNTEAFF; CDR3nt: TGCAGGGGTAGTTTGAACACTGAAGCTTTCTTT
d_gene: TRBD1; v_gene: TRBV7-9; abundance: -; j_gene: TRBJ2-5; CDR3aa: CASSAQGAQETQYF; CDR3nt: TGTGCCAGCAGCGCACAGGGGGCGCAGGAGACCCAGTACTTC
d_gene: TRBD1; v_gene: TRBV25-1; abundance: -; j_gene: TRBJ2-7; CDR3aa: CASSKGQGYEQYF; CDR3nt: TGTGCCAGCAGTAAGGGACAGGGTTACGAGCAGTACTTC
d_gene: -; v_gene: TRBV2; abundance: -; j_gene: TRBJ2-5; CDR3aa: CASSDRGAAPRETQYF; CDR3nt: TGTGCCAGCAGTGATCGGGGAGCCGCCCCCAGGGAGACCCAGTACTTC
d_gene: TRBD1; v_gene: TRBV9; abundance: -; j_gene: TRBJ1-2; CDR3aa: CASSKQGVDYGYTF; CDR3nt: TGTGCCAGCAGCAAACAGGGGGTAGACTATGGCTACACCTTC
d_gene: -; v_gene: TRBV13; abundance: -; j_gene: TRBJ1-2; CDR3aa: CASSLVGSPNYGYTF; CDR3nt: TGTGCCAGCAGCTTAGTGGGCAGTCCTAACTATGGCTACACCTTC
d_gene: -; v_gene: TRBV28; abundance: -; j_gene: TRBJ2-1; CDR3aa: CASSSFSGEQFF; CDR3nt: TGTGCCAGCAGTTCCTTTAGTGGTGAGCAGTTCTTC
d_gene: -; v_gene: TRBV5-1; abundance: -; j_gene: TRBJ2-2; CDR3aa: CASRLETTYTGELFF; CDR3nt: TGCGCCAGCAGGCTGGAGACAACTTACACCGGGGAGCTGTTTTTT
d_gene: -; v_gene: TRBV28; abundance: few; j_gene: TRBJ1-2; CDR3aa: CASSFRGSSNFNYGYTF; CDR3nt: TGTGCCAGCAGTTTTAGGGGCAGCTCGAACTTTAACTATGGCTACACCTTC
d_gene: TRBD2; v_gene: TRBV29-1; abundance: -; j_gene: TRBJ2-7; CDR3aa: CSVAQQLAGAGEQYF; CDR3nt: TGCAGCGTAGCCCAACAACTAGCGGGAGCTGGCGAGCAGTACTTC
d_gene: -; v_gene: TRBV9; abundance: -; j_gene: TRBJ2-1; CDR3aa: CASSVEGGPYSEQFF; CDR3nt: TGTGCCAGCAGCGTAGAGGGGGGGCCCTACAGTGAGCAGTTCTTC
d_gene: -; v_gene: TRBV9; abundance: -; j_gene: TRBJ2-3; CDR3aa: CASSPGARDQPDTQYF; CDR3nt: TGTGCCAGCAGCCCAGGGGCCCGGGACCAGCCAGATACGCAGTATTTT
d_gene: -; v_gene: TRBV7-2; abundance: -; j_gene: TRBJ2-5; CDR3aa: CASSLAVPGLETQYF; CDR3nt: TGTGCCAGCAGCTTAGCGGTCCCGGGACTAGAGACCCAGTACTTC
d_gene: TRBD1; v_gene: TRBV10-3; abundance: -; j_gene: TRBJ1-2; CDR3aa: CATETGTGGYGYTF; CDR3nt: TGTGCCACCGAAACCGGGACAGGGGGCTATGGCTACACCTTC
d_gene: TRBD2; v_gene: TRBV27; abundance: -; j_gene: TRBJ2-5; CDR3aa: CASSLRLAEETQYF; CDR3nt: TGTGCCAGCAGTTTAAGGCTAGCGGAAGAGACCCAGTACTTC
d_gene: TRBD1; v_gene: TRBV23-1; abundance: -; j_gene: TRBJ1-5; CDR3aa: CASSRGQGYDNQPQHF; CDR3nt: TGCGCCAGCAGTCGGGGACAGGGGTACGACAATCAGCCCCAGCATTTT
d_gene: -; v_gene: TRBV4-1; abundance: -; j_gene: TRBJ1-2; CDR3aa: CASSQDTGIYGYTF; CDR3nt: TGCGCCAGCAGCCAAGACACAGGGATCTATGGCTACACCTTC
d_gene: TRBD1; v_gene: TRBV5-1; abundance: -; j_gene: TRBJ2-2; CDR3aa: CASSRPPGQGGTGELFF; CDR3nt: TGCGCCAGCAGCCGACCCCCGGGACAGGGGGGCACCGGGGAGCTGTTTTTT
d_gene: TRBD2; v_gene: TRBV5-1; abundance: -; j_gene: TRBJ2-7; CDR3aa: CASSLVSGSSYEQYF; CDR3nt: TGCGCCAGCAGCTTGGTGAGCGGGAGCTCCTACGAGCAGTACTTC
d_gene: TRBD2; v_gene: TRBV14; abundance: -; j_gene: TRBJ2-7; CDR3aa: CASSPLRVAGGPYEQYF; CDR3nt: TGTGCCAGCAGCCCTCTGCGCGTAGCGGGAGGTCCCTACGAGCAGTACTTC
d_gene: -; v_gene: TRBV6-1; abundance: -; j_gene: TRBJ1-6; CDR3aa: CASSSFGSPLHF; CDR3nt: TGTGCCAGCAGTTCCTTCGGTTCACCCCTCCACTTT
d_gene: -; v_gene: TRBV18; abundance: -; j_gene: TRBJ2-1; CDR3aa: CASSPEGSGNEQFF; CDR3nt: TGTGCCAGCTCACCAGAGGGGAGTGGGAATGAGCAGTTCTTC
d_gene: TRBD1; v_gene: TRBV29-1; abundance: -; j_gene: TRBJ2-1; CDR3aa: CSVEQLADRVVIF; CDR3nt: TGCAGCGTTGAACAATTGGCGGACAGGGTTGTCATCTTC
d_gene: TRBD1; v_gene: TRBV5-1; abundance: -; j_gene: TRBJ2-5; CDR3aa: CASSQGQGNPETQYF; CDR3nt: TGCGCCAGCAGCCAAGGACAGGGGAACCCTGAGACCCAGTACTTC
d_gene: -; v_gene: TRBV11-2; abundance: -; j_gene: TRBJ2-1; CDR3aa: CASSLGRDSYNEQFF; CDR3nt: TGTGCCAGCAGCTTAGGACGGGACTCCTACAATGAGCAGTTCTTC
d_gene: TRBD2; v_gene: TRBV5-6; abundance: -; j_gene: TRBJ2-7; CDR3aa: CASSFVGGGEQYF; CDR3nt: TGTGCCAGCAGCTTCGTCGGCGGGGGCGAGCAGTACTTC
d_gene: TRBD2; v_gene: TRBV7-9; abundance: -; j_gene: TRBJ2-1; CDR3aa: CASSPRLAGPPSNEQFF; CDR3nt: TGTGCCAGCAGCCCCCGACTAGCGGGACCCCCCTCCAATGAGCAGTTCTTC
d_gene: -; v_gene: TRBV25-1; abundance: -; j_gene: TRBJ2-4; CDR3aa: CASRRLSCKNIQYF; CDR3nt: TGTGCCAGCCGAAGGTTGAGTTGCAAAAACATTCAGTACTTC
d_gene: -; v_gene: TRBV2; abundance: -; j_gene: TRBJ2-2; CDR3aa: CASSGEGYNTGELFF; CDR3nt: TGTGCCAGCAGTGGGGAAGGGTACAACACCGGGGAGCTGTTTTTT
d_gene: TRBD1; v_gene: TRBV15; abundance: many; j_gene: TRBJ2-7; CDR3aa: CATSRGQGRDEQYF; CDR3nt: TGTGCCACCAGCAGGGGACAGGGTAGGGACGAGCAGTACTTC
d_gene: -; v_gene: TRBV9; abundance: -; j_gene: TRBJ1-3; CDR3aa: CASSEISGNTIYF; CDR3nt: TGTGCCAGCAGCGAGATCTCTGGAAACACCATATATTTT
d_gene: TRBD2; v_gene: TRBV5-1; abundance: -; j_gene: TRBJ2-5; CDR3aa: CASSLLDGIGRGETQYF; CDR3nt: TGCGCCAGCAGCTTGTTGGACGGGATAGGGAGGGGAGAGACCCAGTACTTC
d_gene: -; v_gene: TRBV9; abundance: -; j_gene: TRBJ1-2; CDR3aa: CASSVESGVYGYTF; CDR3nt: TGTGCCAGCAGCGTAGAATCGGGGGTCTATGGCTACACCTTC
d_gene: -; v_gene: TRBV5-1; abundance: -; j_gene: TRBJ2-1; CDR3aa: CASRGGIGSYNEQFF; CDR3nt: TGCGCCAGCAGAGGGGGTATCGGATCCTACAATGAGCAGTTCTTC
d_gene: TRBD1; v_gene: TRBV2; abundance: -; j_gene: TRBJ1-2; CDR3aa: CASSPGQGYGYTF; CDR3nt: TGTGCCAGCAGTCCGGGACAGGGGTATGGCTACACCTTC
d_gene: -; v_gene: TRBV5-6; abundance: -; j_gene: TRBJ1-5; CDR3aa: CASSKGQNQPQHF; CDR3nt: TGTGCCAGCAGCAAAGGACAGAATCAGCCCCAGCATTTT
d_gene: -; v_gene: TRBV5-6; abundance: -; j_gene: TRBJ2-5; CDR3aa: CASSAAGESGSETQYF; CDR3nt: TGTGCCAGCAGCGCCGCCGGGGAGTCGGGTTCAGAGACCCAGTACTTC